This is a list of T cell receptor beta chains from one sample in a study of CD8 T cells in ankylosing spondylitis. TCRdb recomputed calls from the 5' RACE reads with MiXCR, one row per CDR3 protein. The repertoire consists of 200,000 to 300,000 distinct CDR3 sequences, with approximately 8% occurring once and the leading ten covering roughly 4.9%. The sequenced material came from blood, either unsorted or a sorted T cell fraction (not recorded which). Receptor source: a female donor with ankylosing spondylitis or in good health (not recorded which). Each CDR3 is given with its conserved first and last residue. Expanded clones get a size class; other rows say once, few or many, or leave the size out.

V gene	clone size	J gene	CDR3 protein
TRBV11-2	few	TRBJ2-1	CASSSRLAGISYNEQFF
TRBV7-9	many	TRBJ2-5	CASSPRTSGLQETQYF
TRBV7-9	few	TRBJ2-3	CASSFYSGSGTDTQYF
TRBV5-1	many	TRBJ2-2	CASSLMQNTGELFF
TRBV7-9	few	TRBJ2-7	CASSEPRLAGGSDEQYF
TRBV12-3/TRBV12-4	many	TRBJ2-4	CASSLGSREGNIQYF
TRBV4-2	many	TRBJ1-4	CASRLRGSPQGGEKLFF
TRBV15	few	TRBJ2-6	CATSRDPSGANVLTF
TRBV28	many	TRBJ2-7	CASSLVQNEQYF
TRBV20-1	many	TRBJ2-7	CSARGSSSYEQYF
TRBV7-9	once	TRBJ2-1	CASSGGRNEQFF
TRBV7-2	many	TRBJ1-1	CASRLNIREAPTEAFF
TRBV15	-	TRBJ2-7	CATSRQRGEQYF
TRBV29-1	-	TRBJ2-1	CSVAPGGGSEREQFF
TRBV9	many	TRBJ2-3	CASSPRGGRRASGRSDTQYF
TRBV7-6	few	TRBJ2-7	CASSLGGQGSYEQYF
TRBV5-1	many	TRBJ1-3	CASSLGQGSSSGNTIYF
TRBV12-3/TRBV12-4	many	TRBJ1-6	CASSSRGGGYHSPLHF
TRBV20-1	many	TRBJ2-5	CSARVSGTSGRAPLQETQYF
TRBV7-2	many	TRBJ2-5	CASSLVASEQETQYF
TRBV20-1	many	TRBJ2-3	CSARLSGSGRVYTQYF
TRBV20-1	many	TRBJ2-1	CSASVRGSYNEQFF